This T cell receptor (beta chain) was recovered during a study of regulatory T cells in long-lasting Graves disease. CDR3 length: 15 residues. Trimming cost V 2 bases and J 4 bases; bases outside gene matches: 6. Germline V lookup: CDR1 SGHDN, CDR2 FVKESK. Time point reported: newly diagnosed GD, antithyroid drugs for less than 3 months. The authors made the TCR library using RNA they extracted from PBMCs. Findings of the study overall: The study examined only peripheral blood, not thyroid tissue.

With iRepertoire HTBI primers and Arm-PCR of CDR3 regions, TCR beta libraries were built. TCRdb re-analysed the multiplex PCR reads in MiXCR, keeping a single row per CDR3 protein. The data hold a few hundred thousand distinct CDR3 sequences, with approximately 18% observed a single time. This clonotype has at least ten counts. Antigen specificity is unknown. This same sample was also taken into another study, of T cells in Graves' hyperthyroidism and ophthalmopathy.

The receptor's source is a woman aged 30 to 39 with Graves disease. V is TRBV14 and J is TRBJ1-1, with 8 bases that match TRBD1. Here the sequenced sample was peripheral blood mononuclear cells (PBMCs), taken at new diagnosis, from a patient treated with antithyroid drugs. In nucleotides, the CDR3 is TGTGCCAGCAGCCAACCCGGGACAGGCTCCACTGAAGCTTTCTTT. Its translation: CASSQPGTGSTEAFF. The full variable domain, its missing parts supplied by reference TRBV14 and TRBJ1-1, is EAGVTQFPSHSVIEKGQTVTLRCDPISGHDNLYWYRRVMGKEIKFLLHFVKESKQDESGMPNNRFLAERTGGTYSTLKVQPAELEDSGVYFCASSQPGTGSTEAFFGQGTRLTVV.